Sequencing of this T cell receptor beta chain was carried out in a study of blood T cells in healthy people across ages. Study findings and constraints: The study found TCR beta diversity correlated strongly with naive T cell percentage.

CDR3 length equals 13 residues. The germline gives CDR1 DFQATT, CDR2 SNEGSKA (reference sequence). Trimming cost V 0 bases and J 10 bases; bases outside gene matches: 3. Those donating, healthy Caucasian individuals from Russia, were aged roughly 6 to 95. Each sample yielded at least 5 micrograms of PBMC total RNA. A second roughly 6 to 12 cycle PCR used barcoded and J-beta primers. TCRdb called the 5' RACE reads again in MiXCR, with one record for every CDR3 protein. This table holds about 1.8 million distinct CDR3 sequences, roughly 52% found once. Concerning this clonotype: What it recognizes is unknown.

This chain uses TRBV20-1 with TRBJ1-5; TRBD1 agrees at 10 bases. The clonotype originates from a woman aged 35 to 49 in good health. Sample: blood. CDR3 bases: TGCAGTGCTAGAGAGGACAGGGGGGAACCCCAGCATTTT. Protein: CSAREDRGEPQHF.